The clone carrying this T cell receptor (beta chain) was seen once. The PCR employed 60 Vbeta primers together with 13 Jbeta primers. Some clones are missing from TCRdb's copy, which holds only in-frame ones; the method was immunoSEQ multiplex PCR. Among 180,000 or so clones listed, 80% were seen once. Trimming pared 5 bases from V and 5 bases from J, leaving 21 bases between. Per the germline V gene, CDR1 is LNHDA and CDR2 is SQIVND (reference sequence). The CDR3 extends over 16 amino acids. This sample was taken from a study of cytomegalovirus exposure and HLA in healthy donors. Study overall: Inside one of the first data releases sat around 86 million unique TCRs taken from HLA-typed donors.

This sequence originates from a girl aged 10 to 17 in good health and CMV-seropositive. What was sequenced was PBMCs. The genes are TRBV19 and TRBJ1-2; maybe TRBD1 (5 bases). CDR3 DNA: TGTGCCAGTAGTTCCTGGGGCCGCAGCAAGGAGTATGGCTACACCTTC. This encodes CASSSWGRSKEYGYTF.